The present T cell receptor beta chain was sequenced within a study of shared clonotypes between healthy human individuals. The study, taken as a whole, reports: Incomplete sequencing of sorted subsets was indicated by rarefaction despite large depth.

On this clone: The antigen is unknown.

Original analysis: Filtering differed, since immunoSEQ gave only junction sequences and no quality scores. Assay used: immunoSEQ multiplex PCR; TCRdb lists only in-frame clones, some missing. The V and J calls and clone size are taken from that table; D and trimming were inferred from the DNA. The sample gives 2 million to 2.5 million clones, 85% to 95% of which show up once; 0.37% is in the top ten. From CD4+ cells came CD45RA+ naive and CD45RA-negative memory subsets. The sequence came from a man between 18 and 29 years old in good health. Some clones in this sample may be carry-over from other donors' samples. Sequencing input: naive CD4+ T cells from PBMCs. This sample's subset: CD45RA+ positively selected.

The CDR3 DNA follows: TGCGCCAGCAGCCCCGGGACAGCAGATTATTACGAGCAGTACTTC. It is translated as CASSPGTADYYEQYF. The chain has TRBV5-1 and TRBJ2-7; 7 bases fit TRBD1. The CDR3 covers 15 residues. The trim removed 4 bases at V and 4 bases at J, leaving 11 bases unmatched. Germline V CDR1 and CDR2: SGHRS, YFSETQ.